This TCR beta chain originates from a study of CD4 T cells in relation to SARS-CoV-2 and coronaviruses (dated by TCRdb to the early 2020s). Study-wide context: In the ViraFEST assay, PBMCs were grown with antigen for nine to eleven days, and TCR beta CDR3s were then sequenced to identify antigen-specific clonal expansions. The negative reference condition was either a culture with an HIV-1 Nef peptide pool or a culture with no peptide. HLA restriction was mapped for shared crossreactive spike epitopes using patient-derived lymphoblastoid cell lines. The study assessed, at the TCR clonotype level, memory CD4+ T cell crossreactivity between SARS-CoV-2 and common cold coronavirus spike proteins. The Adaptive Biotechnologies TCR-sequencing kit was used to sequence samples from a few pre-COVID donors and the naive versus memory experiments, whereas other data were Illumina-based. A different, Illumina-based TCR-beta assay was used to sequence expansion assays from other donors in the study.

CD4+ T cells from unexposed donors were collected before the COVID-19 pandemic (2011-2018). Following 10 days of culture, the EasySep CD4+ T cell isolation kit was used to isolate CD4+ T cells. Unexposed donor CD4+ T cells were tested for reactivity to SARS-CoV-2 S and N and four common cold coronavirus spike pools, as cell number allowed. Each well received about 1.9 million PBMCs, cultured in IMDM supplemented with approximately 4.5% human AB serum and 9.5 to 10 IU/ml IL-2. Half of the culture medium was replaced with fresh IL-2-containing medium on days 3 and 7. Each peptide culture condition was generally run in triplicate replicate wells. The leukapheresis product used for the unexposed donors was purchased from a commercial source. Ficoll-Paque PLUS gradient centrifugation was used to isolate PBMCs from either whole blood or leukapheresis product. PBMCs were either used fresh in the expansion assay or cryopreserved at -140 degrees C. The QIAamp Micro DNA Kit was used to extract genomic DNA from the CD4+ T cells.

The protocol used for the library was the immunoSEQ multiplex PCR assay. In the source study's methods: During preprocessing, nonproductive sequences were removed, as were CDR3s that did not start with C, did not end with F or W, or were shorter than 7 amino acids. The MANAFEST web app identified antigen-specific clonotypes based on expansion compared with the reference and other culture wells. A clone counted as positive if significantly expanded in 2 of 3 replicate wells versus the reference culture at FDR below 0.05. A further requirement for positive clones was significant expansion compared with all other tandem wells, along with an odds ratio above 5. Pairwise Levenshtein distance, computed with the stringdist R package after three terminal residues were trimmed from each end, was used as the measure of CDR3 homology. TCRdb re-hosts the immuneACCESS table, in-frame sequences only. Its copies lack some clones; in the studies checked, an unresolved V gene accounts for under half of them, and the cause for the rest is not known. V and J calls and clone size follow that table, whereas D and trimming were derived from the DNA. For this sample there are about 21,000 clones; 60% to 80% appear just once. Over 10% of the sample comes from the top ten.

As regards this clone: Its antigen is not yet known. Base qualities are not at hand, and no much larger clone is one base apart.

CDR1 SGHNT and CDR2 YENEEA were looked up in the germline V gene. The trim is 0 bases for V and 3 bases for J, with a gap of 12 bases between the germline ends. The CDR3 goes from the cysteine to the phenylalanine over 16 residues. The only DNA kept is the CDR3, 48 bases in frame from the first base. Here is what the overall study found, with its caveats: Crossreactivity analysis centred on spike protein, so crossreactivity against other viral proteins was not assessed. In about two thirds of donors, memory CD4+ clonotypes turned up that crossrecognized SARS-CoV-2 and at least one common cold coronavirus spike. Significantly weaker SARS-CoV-2-driven expansion was shown by crossreactive clones than by monoreactive clones, consistent with antigenic imprinting. No donor contributed both pre-pandemic and post-infection samples, which limited tracing the source of pre-existing responses. Small numbers of patients and of tested TCRs were a limitation of the study.

The TCR sequence derives from a human donor in good health. The material sequenced was CD4+ T cells from PBMCs, cultured in vitro. The chain is made from TRBV11-3 and TRBJ2-1; TRBD1 is a weak D gene call, 6 bases matching. The sequenced DNA is TGTGCCAGCAGCTTAGAGCTAGGGGGAGACTACAATGAGCAGTTCTTC. It specifies CASSLELGGDYNEQFF.